Sequencing of this TCR beta chain was carried out in a study of T cell responses to AZD1222 COVID-19 vaccine. Findings and limits, study-wide: Among AZD1222 vaccinees, only five or six were seropositive at baseline. With dominance at 160-218 and 743-854, vaccine-associated CD4 TCRs spanned spike.

Profiling relied on immunoSEQ multiplex PCR, and the TCRdb table lists in-frame clones only, not all of them. The sample includes about 180,000 clones, 92% of them seen just once. The CDR3 runs 14 residues. After removal of 5 bases from V and 2 bases from J, the junction contained 2 bases not matched to a gene. Looked up from germline, CDR1 is MNHEY and CDR2 is SVGEGT. A note on this clone: The antigen is undetermined.

The sample consisted of peripheral blood, taken 28 days after the second AZD1222 dose. The rearrangement joins TRBV6-2 or TRBV6-3 to TRBJ1-3; 8 nucleotides match TRBD1. This clonotype was obtained from an adult who received the AZD1222 COVID-19 vaccine. The CDR3 reads CASSLDRAGNTIYF. Here the CDR3 DNA reads TGTGCCAGCAGTCTGGACAGGGCTGGAAACACCATATATTTT.